The 12 T cell receptor beta chains reported below all come from one sample, sequenced in a study of cytomegalovirus exposure and HLA in healthy donors. PCR primers comprised 60 Vbeta and 13 Jbeta primers. Here immunoSEQ multiplex PCR was the method, and the copy in TCRdb shows in-frame clones only, minus some. In total, the table holds some 110,000 clones. Material: PBMCs. These TCRs come from a young man in good health and CMV-seronegative.

The chain uses TRBV10-3 and TRBJ2-7, with 8 bases identical to TRBD2. This CDR3 comprises 12 residues. Germline V gives CDR1 ENHRY, CDR2 SYGVKD. V dropped 7 bases and J dropped 6; count of bases not matched to a gene: 5. The CDR3 sequence is CAITDLAGEQYF. For the CDR3, the DNA is TGTGCCATCACCGATCTAGCGGGCGAGCAGTACTTC.

The gene calls are TRBV5-8 and TRBJ1-6, with 8 bases lining up with TRBD1. The V gene's germline CDR1 is SGHTS and CDR2 YDEGEE. V dropped 3 bases and J dropped 0; count of bases not matched to a gene: 8. The CDR3 runs to 18 residues. The chain's CDR3 is CASSWGQVLSSYNSPLHF. Here the CDR3 DNA reads TGTGCCAGCAGCTGGGGACAGGTTTTAAGCTCCTATAATTCACCCCTCCACTTT.

This sequence joins TRBV2 and TRBJ2-7; D gene ambiguous. This CDR3 spans 14 amino acids. Germline CDR1 is SNHLY and CDR2 is FYNNEI. V dropped 2 bases and J dropped 3 bases, with 11 bases sitting between them. CDR3 in DNA: TGTGCCAGCAGTGAAATGTCTTCCGTCTACGAGCAGTACTTC. Translated: CASSEMSSVYEQYF.

CDR3 in amino acids: CASSPDRTYYGYTF. In DNA, the CDR3 is TGTGCCAGCAGCCCGGACAGGACCTACTATGGCTACACCTTC. V is TRBV7-9 and J is TRBJ1-2; 7 nucleotides line up with TRBD1. In germline, CDR1 is SEHNR, CDR2 FQNEAQ (reference sequence). V lost 5 bases and J lost 3; bases outside the gene matches: 6. This CDR3 spans 14 amino acids.

The chain has TRBV7-6 and TRBJ2-7; 8 nucleotides match TRBD2. CDR3 length: 16 residues. Germline CDR1 reads SGHVS; CDR2 reads FNYEAQ. V lost 5 bases, J lost 2 bases, and 11 bases stayed unmatched. The CDR3 nucleotides are TGTGCCAGCAGCCCCGATAAAACGGGAGGGCCCTACGAGCAGTACTTC. Protein product: CASSPDKTGGPYEQYF.

The rearrangement uses TRBV5-1 and TRBJ1-2; 7 bases are a match to TRBD1. This CDR3 is built from 14 residues. V dropped 0 bases and J dropped 7; count of bases not matched to a gene: 6. Germline CDR1 is SGHRS and CDR2 is YFSETQ. In nucleotides, the CDR3 is TGCGCCAGCAGCTTGGCCACAGGGGATGCTGGCTACACCTTC. This sequence encodes CASSLATGDAGYTF.

V is TRBV19 and J is TRBJ2-5, with 8 bases fitting TRBD2. V was pared by 4 bases and J by 5 bases, with 12 bases of the junction left unmatched. Germline-derived CDR1 and CDR2 are LNHDA and SQIVND (reference sequence). This CDR3 region has 16 residues. Here the CDR3 reads CASSTGTRGIVETQYF. The DNA of the CDR3 is TGTGCCAGTAGTACTGGGACTAGAGGAATAGTGGAGACCCAGTACTTC.

This chain connects TRBV15 to TRBJ1-2, with D uncertain. The CDR3 sequence is 18 residues long. Germline CDR1 LNHNV, CDR2 YYDKDF (reference sequence). The V and J ends lost 1 base and 3 bases respectively, with 21 bases between them. CDR3 loop: CATSRVPDDGGRYYGYTF. The DNA for the CDR3 is TGTGCCACCAGCAGAGTACCGGACGACGGAGGGCGATACTATGGCTACACCTTC.

The gene calls are TRBV9 and TRBJ2-3; 11 bases align to TRBD2. Trimming removed 3 bases from V and 6 bases from J; junction bases left unmatched: 9. Germline CDR1 and CDR2: SGDLS and YYNGEE. The CDR3 is made up of 16 amino acids. The CDR3 DNA reads TGTGCCAGCAGCGCTAGACTAGCGGGGAGTATGGATACGCAGTATTTT. It specifies CASSARLAGSMDTQYF.

J is TRBJ2-2 and V is TRBV7-2; 8 bases match TRBD2. The CDR3 is 18 residues long. J gave up 3 bases and V 5 bases, and 14 bases lay outside the gene matches. Germline values: CDR1 SGHTA, CDR2 FQGNSA. CDR3 protein: CASSPTAGTRFDTGELFF. The CDR3 DNA is TGTGCCAGCAGCCCAACAGCCGGGACTAGGTTCGACACCGGGGAGCTGTTTTTT.

The V gene is TRBV15, the J gene TRBJ1-2; D is uncertain. The V and J ends lost 1 base and 2 bases respectively, with 5 bases between them. The CDR3 is 13 residues long. CDR1 LNHNV and CDR2 YYDKDF come from the germline V gene (reference sequence). CDR3 nucleotide sequence: TGTGCCACCAGCAGAGGCGGAAACTATGGCTACACCTTC. It yields the protein CATSRGGNYGYTF. Full variable domain (missing parts from reference TRBV15 and TRBJ1-2): DAMVIQNPRYQVTQFGKPVTLSCSQTLNHNVMYWYQQKSSQAPKLLFHYYDKDFNNEADTPDNFQSRRPNTSFCFLDIRSPGLGDTAMYLCATSRGGNYGYTFGSGTRLTVV.

On this clone: This CDR3 is also generated by other DNA sequences in the sample. V and J are TRBV11-2 and TRBJ2-7; maybe TRBD1 (6 bases). Germline V CDR1 and CDR2: SGHAT, FQNNGV. The CDR3 runs 15 residues. V dropped 4 bases and J dropped 2 bases, with 15 bases sitting between them. The CDR3 nucleotides are TGTGCCAGCAGCTCTCGGGACATCTATCCCTACGAGCAGTACTTC. Its translation: CASSSRDIYPYEQYF. The entire variable domain, with the rest obtained from reference TRBV11-2 and TRBJ2-7, is as follows: EAGVAQSPRYKIIEKRQSVAFWCNPISGHATLYWYQQILGQGPKLLIQFQNNGVVDDSQLPKDRFSAERLKGVDSTLKIQPAKLEDSAVYLCASSSRDIYPYEQYFGPGTRLTVT.